The 8 T cell receptor beta chains given below trace back to one sample, sequenced in a study of PD-1 blockade in mismatch repair-deficient tumors. The data were produced by immunoSEQ multiplex PCR, yet TCRdb's version contains in-frame clones alone and is incomplete. The repertoire holds some 110,000 clones, with roughly 80% as singletons. The specimen comprised peripheral blood, sampled about 60 weeks after starting pembrolizumab. The receptors stem from an adult with mismatch repair-deficient cancer.

The V and J genes are TRBV6-1 and TRBJ2-5; 7 bases line up with TRBD2. The CDR3 length is 14 residues. V shed 4 bases, J shed 2 bases, and the junction held 4 bases outside the gene matches. In germline, CDR1 is MNHNS, CDR2 SASEGT. CDR3 sequence reads: CASSVRGGQETQYF. DNA for the CDR3: TGTGCCAGCAGTGTGCGCGGGGGACAAGAGACCCAGTACTTC.

The rearrangement uses TRBV11-3 and TRBJ2-1, with 15 bases aligning to TRBD2. CDR1 and CDR2 (germline): SGHNT, YENEEA. J lost 0 bases, V lost 5 bases, and 5 bases had no gene match. CDR3 length: 18 residues. CDR3 sequence (DNA): TGTGCCAGCAGCCCCGGGACTAGCGGGAGGAGCTCCTACAATGAGCAGTTCTTC. This codes for CASSPGTSGRSSYNEQFF.

The V and J genes are TRBV19 and TRBJ2-7; D not certain. Trimming cost V 3 bases and J 1 base, with 13 bases left between them. This CDR3 spans 15 amino acids. Per germline, CDR1 LNHDA and CDR2 SQIVND (reference sequence). The CDR3 spells CASSIASASSYEQYF. CDR3 in DNA: TGTGCCAGTAGTATCGCTTCAGCAAGTTCCTACGAGCAGTACTTC.

CDR3 DNA sequence: TGTGCCAGCAGCGTATCTCAGGGCACTGAAGCTTTCTTT. Translating it yields CASSVSQGTEAFF. The chain couples TRBV7-6 to TRBJ1-1; D is possibly TRBD1 (5 bases). The CDR3 is 13 amino acids. Germline V gene sequence: CDR1 SGHVS, CDR2 FNYEAQ. V was trimmed by 5 bases and J by 4 bases, leaving 11 bases between them. The full variable domain, rest sourced from reference TRBV7-6 and TRBJ1-1, is GAGVSQSPRYKVTKRGQDVALRCDPISGHVSLYWYRQALGQGPEFLTYFNYEAQQDKSGLPNDRFSAERPEGSISTLTIQRTEQRDSAMYRCASSVSQGTEAFFGQGTRLTVV.

The chain links TRBV7-2 to TRBJ1-4; D ambiguous. V was trimmed by 0 bases and J by 8 bases, leaving 19 bases between them. From germline, CDR1 is SGHTA and CDR2 FQGNSA. This CDR3 is built from 17 residues. The CDR3: CASSLALMGFGREKLFF. As DNA, the CDR3 is TGTGCCAGCAGCTTAGCGCTAATGGGGTTTGGGAGGGAAAAACTGTTTTTT.

The V gene is TRBV7-9, the J gene TRBJ2-7; no reliable D call. Germline values: CDR1 SEHNR, CDR2 FQNEAQ (reference sequence). The CDR3 runs 12 residues. V lost 2 bases and J 2 bases, leaving 4 bases between the germline ends. CDR3 sequence: CASSLSPYEQYF. The CDR3 DNA reads TGTGCCAGCAGCTTATCCCCCTACGAGCAGTACTTC. The variable domain in full, completed from reference TRBV7-9 and TRBJ2-7, reads DTGVSQNPRHKITKRGQNVTFRCDPISEHNRLYWYRQTLGQGPEFLTYFQNEAQLEKSRLLSDRFSAERPKGSFSTLEIQRTEQGDSAMYLCASSLSPYEQYFGPGTRLTVT.

Only one count was recorded for this clone. V and J are TRBV11-2 and TRBJ2-1, with D possibly matching TRBD1 (6 bases). This CDR3 has 16 amino acids. In germline, CDR1 is SGHAT, CDR2 FQNNGV. V dropped 4 bases and J dropped 6 bases, with 19 bases sitting between them. The CDR3 DNA reads TGTGCCAGCAGCTCGTCCGGGACATCCTGGACCAATGAGCAGTTCTTC. Its protein product is CASSSSGTSWTNEQFF.

This clone was found once. V and J are TRBV14 and TRBJ1-4, with 9 positions matching TRBD1. Germline V gene sequence: CDR1 SGHDN, CDR2 FVKESK. The CDR3 has 15 residues. Trimming cost V 4 bases and J 10 bases; bases outside gene matches: 10. The DNA of the CDR3 is TGTGCCAGCAGCCTCGGGACAGGGAAGGCGGTAAAACTGTTTTTT. Translation gives CASSLGTGKAVKLFF.